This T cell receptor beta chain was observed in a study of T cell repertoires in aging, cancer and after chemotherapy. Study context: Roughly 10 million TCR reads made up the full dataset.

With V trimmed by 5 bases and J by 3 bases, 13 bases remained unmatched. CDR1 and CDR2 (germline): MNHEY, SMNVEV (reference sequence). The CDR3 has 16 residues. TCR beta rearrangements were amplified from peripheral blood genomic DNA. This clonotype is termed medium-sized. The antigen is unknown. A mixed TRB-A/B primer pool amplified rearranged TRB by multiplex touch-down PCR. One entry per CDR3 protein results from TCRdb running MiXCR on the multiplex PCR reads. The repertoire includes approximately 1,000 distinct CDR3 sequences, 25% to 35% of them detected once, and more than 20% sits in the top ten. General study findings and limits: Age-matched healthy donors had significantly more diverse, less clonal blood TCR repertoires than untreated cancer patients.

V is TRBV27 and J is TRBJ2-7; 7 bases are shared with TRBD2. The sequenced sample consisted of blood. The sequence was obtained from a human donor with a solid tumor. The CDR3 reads CASSPYLSGLNYEQYF. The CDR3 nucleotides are TGTGCCAGCAGTCCATACCTTTCGGGACTAAACTACGAGCAGTACTTC.